Following are 8 T cell receptor beta chains from one sample sequenced in a study of human T cells and chemical hapten exposure. As to time point: healthy volunteer bleed at 6 weeks. Unfractionated whole blood served as the source for total RNA extraction. One entry per CDR3 protein, called by TCRdb with MiXCR from the RACE reads. The table records under 90,000 distinct CDR3 sequences, over 8.5% of them present only once. The sequencing sample was made of whole blood. The receptors originated from a male donor in good health. Some clones in this sample may be carry-over from other donors' samples.

This clonotype was observed at least ten times. This sequence joins TRBV2 and TRBJ1-1; 9 bases line up with TRBD1. The J segment lost 7 bases and the V segment lost 6 bases, leaving 3 bases of the junction unmatched. The germline V gene has CDR1 SNHLY and CDR2 FYNNEI. There are 12 residues in the CDR3. In DNA, the CDR3 is TGTGCCAGCAGACGGACAGGGGATGAAGCTTTCTTT. Translation: CASRRTGDEAFF. Full variable domain (outside the CDR3, taken from reference TRBV2 and TRBJ1-1): EPEVTQTPSHQVTQMGQEVILRCVPISNHLYFYWYRQILGQKVEFLVSFYNNEISEKSEIFDDQFSVERPDGSNFTLKIRSTKLEDSAMYFCASRRTGDEAFFGQGTRLTVV.

This clonotype has at least ten counts. The V and J genes are TRBV7-9 and TRBJ1-6, with 7 bases fitting TRBD1. Germline lookup yields CDR1 SEHNR and CDR2 FQNEAQ (reference sequence). J gave up 7 bases and V 6 bases, and 12 bases lay outside the gene matches. The CDR3 length is 16 residues. The CDR3 is CASSQVPQGGNSPLHF. As DNA, the CDR3 is TGTGCCAGCAGTCAAGTCCCTCAGGGGGGAAATTCACCCCTCCACTTT.

This clonotype was observed a few times. The chain is built from TRBV6-5 and TRBJ1-1; D remains unclear. Trimming shortened V by 6 bases and J by 0 bases, and 14 bases separated the two germline ends. From germline, CDR1 is MNHEY and CDR2 SVGAGI. CDR3 length equals 15 residues. This CDR3 reads CASSPYPPVNTEAFF. Written as DNA, the CDR3 is TGTGCCAGCAGCCCCTATCCCCCAGTGAACACTGAAGCTTTCTTT.

In its sample, this clonotype was seen a few times. This chain links TRBV20-1 with TRBJ2-7; 7 nucleotides agree with TRBD2. Germline values: CDR1 DFQATT, CDR2 SNEGSKA (reference sequence). The junction had 5 bases not matched to a gene; V was cut back by 5 bases and J by 7 bases. This CDR3 comprises 11 residues. Written as DNA, the CDR3 is TGCAGTGCTCCGAGGGGAGGGGAGCAGTACTTC. Its protein is CSAPRGGEQYF.

This clonotype turned up a few times. This rearrangement joins TRBV9 to TRBJ2-2; D is ambiguous. The germline CDR1 and CDR2 sequences are SGDLS and YYNGEE. Trimming removed 0 bases from V and 6 bases from J, with 15 bases in between. This CDR3 comprises 16 residues. In nucleotides, the CDR3 is TGTGCCAGCAGCGTAGCAATAGATCGACCTCCCGGGGAGCTGTTTTTT. It specifies CASSVAIDRPPGELFF.

This clonotype has ten or more counts. V gene TRBV29-1 combines with J gene TRBJ2-5, with 12 bases identical to TRBD2. The V gene's germline CDR1 is SQVTM and CDR2 ANQGSEA. V lost 5 bases, J lost 5 bases, and 6 bases stayed unmatched. The CDR3 covers 14 residues. DNA for the CDR3: TGCAGCGTTCTTCTAGCGGGAGGGATGGAGACCCAGTACTTC. This sequence encodes CSVLLAGGMETQYF.

Only a few counts were recorded for this clonotype. The CDR3 DNA reads TGCGCCAGCAGCCAAGATCTCTTGGGGCGGGATGGCTACACCTTC. Encoded protein: CASSQDLLGRDGYTF. This sequence joins TRBV4-1 and TRBJ1-2, with a weak D call TRBD1 (5 bases). Germline CDR1 MGHRA, CDR2 YSYEKL. V was trimmed by 0 bases and J by 6 bases, leaving 14 bases between them. This CDR3 region has 15 residues.

This clonotype was detected ten times or more. V gene TRBV5-6 combines with J gene TRBJ2-1, with a possible D match to TRBD2 (6 bases). The CDR3 extends over 18 amino acids. CDR1 is SGHDT, CDR2 YYEEEE, per germline. Trimming cost V 0 bases and J 6 bases, with 22 bases left between them. In DNA, the CDR3 is TGTGCCAGCAGCTTGGAGGGGCGGGTGCGACTAGTCGGCAATGAGCAGTTCTTC. Its protein is CASSLEGRVRLVGNEQFF.